This T cell receptor beta chain was retrieved from a study of blood T cell repertoires in COVID-19. With V trimmed by 5 bases and J by 13 bases, 15 bases remained unmatched. This CDR3 contains 14 residues. CDR1 is SQVTM and CDR2 is ANQGSEA in the germline V gene. TCRdb keeps only in-frame clones here, not all; method: immunoSEQ multiplex PCR. In the table there are about 330,000 clones, roughly 90% of which are singletons. This clone is a singleton in its sample. The sample comprised peripheral blood. The chain has TRBV29-1 and TRBJ2-1; TRBD2 aligns across 9 bases. The sequence derives from a woman in her fifties or sixties with active or convalescent COVID-19. The CDR3 DNA is TGCAGCGTTTTTCGGCATCTTAGCGGGGGCCCTCAGTTCTTC. It yields the protein CSVFRHLSGGPQFF.